This is a list of T cell receptor beta chains from one sample in a study of T cell responses to AZD1222 COVID-19 vaccine. Profiled with immunoSEQ multiplex PCR; TCRdb holds only in-frame clones, not every one. The sample yields 140,000 to 150,000 clones, roughly 90% seen once. This material consisted of peripheral blood, taken 28 days after the second AZD1222 dose. The receptor set was obtained from an adult who received the AZD1222 COVID-19 vaccine. Each CDR3 is given with its conserved first and last residue. D genes are given only for firm matches. Clone size appears in some rows only: once, few, many, or a class for an expanded clone.

>.|TRBD1|TRBJ2-7|TRBV6-6
CASSYKDRDPSYEQYF
TGTGCCAGCAGTTACAAGGACAGGGATCCGTCCTACGAGCAGTACTTC
>.|.|TRBJ1-6|TRBV3-1/TRBV3-2
CASSLGTLSSYNSPLHF
TGTGCCAGCAGCCTCGGGACCTTGAGCTCCTATAATTCACCCCTCCACTTT
>.|.|TRBJ1-1|TRBV5-6
CASSLVGMNTEAFF
TGTGCCAGCAGCTTGGTGGGTATGAACACTGAAGCTTTCTTT
>.|TRBD1|TRBJ1-1|TRBV28
CASIKRTGVMNTEAFF
TGTGCCAGCATTAAAAGGACAGGGGTCATGAACACTGAAGCTTTCTTT
>.|.|TRBJ1-5|TRBV20-1
CSAGQDQPQHF
TGCAGTGCAGGGCAGGATCAGCCCCAGCATTTT
>once|.|TRBJ1-2|TRBV5-4
CASSLDRGYGYTF
TGTGCCAGCAGCTTGGACAGAGGTTATGGCTACACCTTC
>.|TRBD1|TRBJ1-1|TRBV7-2
CASSLDRGGAFF
TGTGCCAGCAGCTTGGACAGGGGAGGCGCTTTCTTT
>.|.|TRBJ2-7|TRBV30
CAWSRERREQYF
TGTGCCTGGAGTCGCGAGCGGCGGGAGCAGTACTTC
>.|.|TRBJ2-3|TRBV18
CASLPAAHTDTQYF
TGTGCCAGCCTACCAGCGGCCCACACAGATACGCAGTATTTT
>.|.|TRBJ2-7|TRBV21-1
CASTAGLAPCLYEQYF
TGTGCCAGCACCGCGGGGCTAGCGCCCTGTTTGTACGAGCAGTACTTC
>.|.|TRBJ1-2|TRBV6-5
CASSFGQSNYGYTF
TGTGCCAGCAGTTTCGGACAGTCTAACTATGGCTACACCTTC
>.|.|TRBJ1-1|TRBV10-3
CAISESLGVDTEAFF
TGTGCCATCAGTGAGTCACTTGGGGTGGACACTGAAGCTTTCTTT
>.|TRBD1|TRBJ2-5|TRBV19
CASSDWDSGTQYF
TGTGCCAGTAGTGACTGGGACAGCGGGACCCAGTACTTC
>.|TRBD1|TRBJ2-5|TRBV5-4
CASSYDRGTQYF
TGTGCCAGCAGCTATGACAGGGGGACCCAGTACTTC
>.|TRBD2|TRBJ2-3|TRBV5-4
CASSLRTSGRTDTQYF
TGTGCCAGCAGCCTCCGGACTAGCGGGAGGACAGATACGCAGTATTTT
>.|TRBD2|TRBJ2-2|TRBV11-2
CASSLDLTSHSTGELFF
TGTGCCAGCAGCTTAGATCTGACTAGCCATTCGACCGGGGAGCTGTTTTTT
>.|.|TRBJ2-7|TRBV19
CASSAGGGYEQYF
TGTGCCAGTTCGGCAGGAGGGGGATACGAGCAGTACTTC
>.|.|TRBJ2-7|TRBV7-2
CASSSYGSYEQYF
TGTGCCAGCAGCAGTTACGGGTCCTACGAGCAGTACTTC
>once|TRBD2|TRBJ2-1|TRBV11-2
CASSTRSVVLAGAYNEQFF
TGTGCCAGCAGCACCAGAAGTGTTGTGCTAGCGGGAGCCTACAATGAGCAGTTCTTC
>once|.|TRBJ1-5|TRBV13
CASSGNGGPQHF
TGTGCCAGCAGCGGAAATGGCGGGCCCCAGCATTTT
>.|TRBD2|TRBJ2-3|TRBV9
CASSVGDAGVADTQYF
TGTGCCAGCAGCGTAGGGGACGCGGGAGTGGCAGATACGCAGTATTTT
>.|.|TRBJ1-2|TRBV19
CASSIGGRTGYTF
TGTGCCAGTAGTATCGGGGGGAGGACTGGCTACACCTTC